This T cell receptor beta chain stems from a study of T cell responses to AZD1222 COVID-19 vaccine. This CDR3 is built from 16 residues. Germline loops: CDR1 WSHSY, CDR2 SAAADI. V lost 0 bases and J lost 4, with 16 bases in between. Assay used: immunoSEQ multiplex PCR; TCRdb lists only in-frame clones, some missing. Among 130,000 or so clones listed, approximately 86% were seen once. Pooled together were second doses at about 4 or about 12 weeks. V is TRBV10-2 and J is TRBJ2-7, with D possibly TRBD2 on 6 matching bases. The source is an adult who received the AZD1222 COVID-19 vaccine. The specimen was peripheral blood, collected 28 days after the second AZD1222 dose. The chain's CDR3 is CASSESGLGGSYEQYF. The CDR3 DNA follows: TGCGCCAGCAGTGAGTCGGGACTGGGGGGATCGTACGAGCAGTACTTC.